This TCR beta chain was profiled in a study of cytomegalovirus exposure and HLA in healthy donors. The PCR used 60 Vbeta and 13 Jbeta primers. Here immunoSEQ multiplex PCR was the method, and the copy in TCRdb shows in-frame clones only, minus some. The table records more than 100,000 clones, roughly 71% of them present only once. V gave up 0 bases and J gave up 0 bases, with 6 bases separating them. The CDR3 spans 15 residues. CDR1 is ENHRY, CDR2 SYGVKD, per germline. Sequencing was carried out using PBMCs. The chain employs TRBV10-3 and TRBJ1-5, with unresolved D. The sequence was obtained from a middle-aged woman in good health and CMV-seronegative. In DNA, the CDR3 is TGTGCCATCAGTGAGTCGGCAGATAGCAATCAGCCCCAGCATTTT. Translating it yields CAISESADSNQPQHF.